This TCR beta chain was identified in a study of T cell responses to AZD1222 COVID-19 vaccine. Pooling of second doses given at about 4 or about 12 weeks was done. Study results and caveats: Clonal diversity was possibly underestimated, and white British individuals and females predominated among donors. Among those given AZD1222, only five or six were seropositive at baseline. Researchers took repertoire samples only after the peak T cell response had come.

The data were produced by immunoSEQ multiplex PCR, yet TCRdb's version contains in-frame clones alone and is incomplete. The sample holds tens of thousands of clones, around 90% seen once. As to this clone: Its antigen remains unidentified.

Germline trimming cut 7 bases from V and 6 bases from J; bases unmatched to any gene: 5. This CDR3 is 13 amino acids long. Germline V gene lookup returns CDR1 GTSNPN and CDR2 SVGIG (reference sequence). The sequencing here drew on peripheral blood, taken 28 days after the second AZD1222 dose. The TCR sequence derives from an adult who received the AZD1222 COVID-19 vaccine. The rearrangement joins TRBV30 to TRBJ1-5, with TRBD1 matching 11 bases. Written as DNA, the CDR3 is TGTGCCTCAGGACAGGGGGCAGGTCAGCCCCAGCATTTT. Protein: CASGQGAGQPQHF.